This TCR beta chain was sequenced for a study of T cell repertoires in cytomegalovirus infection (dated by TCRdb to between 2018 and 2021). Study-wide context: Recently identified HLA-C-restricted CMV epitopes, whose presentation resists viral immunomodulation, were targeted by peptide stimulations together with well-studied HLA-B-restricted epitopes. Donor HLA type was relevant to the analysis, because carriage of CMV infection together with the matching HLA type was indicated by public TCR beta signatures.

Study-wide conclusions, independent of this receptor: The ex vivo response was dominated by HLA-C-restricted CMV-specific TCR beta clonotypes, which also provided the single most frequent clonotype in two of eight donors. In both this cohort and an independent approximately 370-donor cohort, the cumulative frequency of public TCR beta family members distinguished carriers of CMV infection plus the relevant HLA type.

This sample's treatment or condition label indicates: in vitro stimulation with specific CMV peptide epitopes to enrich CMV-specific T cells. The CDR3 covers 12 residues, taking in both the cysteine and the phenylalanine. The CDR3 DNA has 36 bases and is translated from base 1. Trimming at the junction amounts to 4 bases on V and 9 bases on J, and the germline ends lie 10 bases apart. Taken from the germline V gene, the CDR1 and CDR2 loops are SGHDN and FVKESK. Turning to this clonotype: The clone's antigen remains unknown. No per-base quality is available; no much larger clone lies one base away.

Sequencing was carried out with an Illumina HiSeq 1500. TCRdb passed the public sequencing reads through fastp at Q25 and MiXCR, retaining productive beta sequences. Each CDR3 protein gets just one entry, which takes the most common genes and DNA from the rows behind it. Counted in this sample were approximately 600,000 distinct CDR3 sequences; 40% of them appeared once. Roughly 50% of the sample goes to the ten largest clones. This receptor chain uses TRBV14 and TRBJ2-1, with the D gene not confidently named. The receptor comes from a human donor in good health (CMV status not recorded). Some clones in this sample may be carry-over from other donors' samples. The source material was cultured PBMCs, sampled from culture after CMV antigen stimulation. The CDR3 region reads CASSRIWSEQFF. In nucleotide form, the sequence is TGTGCCAGCAGCCGAATTTGGAGTGAGCAGTTCTTC.